The clone carrying this T cell receptor (beta chain) has only a few counts. This sample is part of a study of CD8 T cells in ankylosing spondylitis. With molecular barcodes, quantitative 5'-RACE was used to make the TCR beta libraries. TCRdb fed the 5' RACE reads into MiXCR, producing one record per CDR3 protein. The sample includes some 250,000 distinct CDR3 sequences, 8.6% seen only once; the top ten take 6.8%. Germline CDR1 reads LGHNT; CDR2 reads FRNRAP. Trimming cost V 6 bases and J 6 bases; bases outside gene matches: 10. The CDR3 covers 15 residues. This chain connects TRBV12-5 to TRBJ2-2, with 7 positions matching TRBD1. This sequence was found in a male donor with ankylosing spondylitis or in good health (not recorded which). The sequencing sample was made of blood, either unsorted or a sorted T cell fraction (not recorded which). This CDR3 is CASGRGQVTAGELFF. The CDR3, as DNA: TGTGCTAGTGGCCGAGGACAGGTGACGGCCGGGGAGCTGTTTTTT.